These T cell receptor beta chains were read from a single sample in a study of T cells in Graves' hyperthyroidism and ophthalmopathy. TCRdb redid the calling of the multiplex PCR reads with MiXCR, one entry per CDR3 protein. The sample contains more than 300,000 distinct CDR3 sequences, about 14% of which appear only once. Sequenced sample: blood. The source of these receptors is a young woman with Graves' hyperthyroidism. The CDR3 runs from the conserved cysteine through the conserved F or W. Each record gives: D gene, J gene, V gene, clone size, CDR3 DNA, CDR3 protein. The D gene is left open where the match is weak. Part of the rows lack a size; the others show once, few, many or a class for expanded clones.

. | TRBJ2-7 | TRBV11-2 | many | TGTGCCAGCAGCCTATGGACGGACTACGAGCAGTACTTC | CASSLWTDYEQYF
TRBD2 | TRBJ2-1 | TRBV20-1 | many | TGCAGTGCTAGAGTGCAACTAGCGGGAGTAAATGAGCAGTTCTTC | CSARVQLAGVNEQFF
. | TRBJ2-3 | TRBV2 | many | TGTGCCAGCAGTGAACCCCCGGGAGATACGCAGTATTTT | CASSEPPGDTQYF
TRBD2 | TRBJ2-4 | TRBV12-3/TRBV12-4 | many | TGTGCCAGCAGTTTGGGCGGGAGTACAGGAAACATTCAGTACTTC | CASSLGGSTGNIQYF
TRBD2 | TRBJ2-6 | TRBV10-3 | . | TGTGCCATCAGGGGAGGGGTGGACTCTGGGGCCAACGTCCTGACTTTC | CAIRGGVDSGANVLTF
. | TRBJ2-1 | TRBV6-1 | many | TGTGCCAGCAAAAGGACCGGCAATGAGCAGTTCTTC | CASKRTGNEQFF
. | TRBJ1-3 | TRBV14 | few | TGTGCCAGTTCAACAGGTTACTCTGGAAACACCATATATTTT | CASSTGYSGNTIYF
. | TRBJ1-6 | TRBV28 | many | TGTGCCAGCAGTTTAGGTACACGTCAGTCACCCCTCCACTTT | CASSLGTRQSPLHF
. | TRBJ2-1 | TRBV28 | many | TGTGCCAGCATTTCGAGTAGCTCTTTAGGAGGTGAGCAGTTCTTC | CASISSSSLGGEQFF
. | TRBJ2-1 | TRBV20-1 | . | TGCAGTGCTAGTCGGGGGGCCGCAGTTTATGAGCAGTTCTTC | CSASRGAAVYEQFF
. | TRBJ2-1 | TRBV2 | . | TGTGCCAGCGTGGAACCTACATACGAGCAGTTCTTC | CASVEPTYEQFF
. | TRBJ2-5 | TRBV7-9 | . | TGTGCCAGCAGCTTATCCCATAAAGAGACCCAGTACTTC | CASSLSHKETQYF
. | TRBJ2-1 | TRBV6-1 | few | TGTGCCAGCAGTGAACAGGGTTATGAGCAGTTCTTC | CASSEQGYEQFF
. | TRBJ2-7 | TRBV4-2 | . | TGTGCCAGCAGCCAAGGCAGACAGGCCTACGAGCAGTACTTC | CASSQGRQAYEQYF
. | TRBJ2-1 | TRBV27 | many | TGTGCCAGCAGTTTCTCCCCGGCCGCACAGCAGTTCTTC | CASSFSPAAQQFF
. | TRBJ1-5 | TRBV20-1 | few | TGCAGTGCTAGACCGACCCTGGCGGGACGCGTGAATCAGCCCCAGCATTTT | CSARPTLAGRVNQPQHF
. | TRBJ2-5 | TRBV27 | many | TGTGCCAGCAGACCTACGGACAGCCAAGAGACCCAGTACTTC | CASRPTDSQETQYF
TRBD2 | TRBJ2-6 | TRBV5-1 | . | TGCGCCAGCAGCTCCAGCGGGAGAAACACCGGGGCCAACGTCCTGACTTTC | CASSSSGRNTGANVLTF
. | TRBJ2-4 | TRBV11-2 | many | TGTGCCAGCAGCGCACAGGCGGGTTTAGCCAAAAACATTCAGTACTTC | CASSAQAGLAKNIQYF
. | TRBJ1-1 | TRBV10-2 | . | TGCGCCAGCAGTGAGGGGGGCCCTGAAGCTTTCTTT | CASSEGGPEAFF
. | TRBJ2-7 | TRBV7-9 | . | TGTGCCAGCAGCTTAGTAGGGTCCTTCGAGCAGTACTTC | CASSLVGSFEQYF
. | TRBJ1-1 | TRBV12-3/TRBV12-4 | . | TGTGCCAGTTGCTTTCGCTCCGCAGCCACTGAAGCTTTCTTT | CASCFRSAATEAFF
. | TRBJ1-5 | TRBV29-1 | many | TGCAGCGTTGTGATGGGGATCGATCAGCCCCAGCATTTT | CSVVMGIDQPQHF
TRBD1 | TRBJ2-5 | TRBV5-1 | few | TGCGCCAGCAGCCTTCTAACAGGGGACGAGGAGACCCAGTACTTC | CASSLLTGDEETQYF
. | TRBJ1-3 | TRBV24-1 | many | TGTGCCACTACGGACAGCTCTGGAAACACCATATATTTT | CATTDSSGNTIYF
. | TRBJ1-1 | TRBV6-1 | many | TGTGCCAGCAGTGGTCAACCTAGGGGAGACACTGAAGCTTTCTTT | CASSGQPRGDTEAFF
TRBD1 | TRBJ1-6 | TRBV10-3 | . | TGTGCCATCAGCCGGACAGGGGAAAATTCACCCCTCCACTTT | CAISRTGENSPLHF
. | TRBJ2-7 | TRBV20-1 | . | TGCAGTGCCAACAGGGTAACGACCTACGAGCAGTACTTC | CSANRVTTYEQYF
TRBD1 | TRBJ2-5 | TRBV7-2 | . | TGTGCCAGCAGTCTAGGGGGCCAGCCCTGGGAGACCCAGTACTTC | CASSLGGQPWETQYF
TRBD1 | TRBJ2-7 | TRBV2 | few | TGTGCCAGCGGCAGGGGGTGGGGAAGCTCCTACGAGCAGTACTTC | CASGRGWGSSYEQYF
TRBD1 | TRBJ2-5 | TRBV12-3/TRBV12-4 | many | TGTGCCAGCACCAACCGGGACAGCGACGAGACCCAGTACTTC | CASTNRDSDETQYF
. | TRBJ1-1 | TRBV28 | few | TGTGCCAGCAGTAGTGCCTTCGCCGAAGCTTTCTTT | CASSSAFAEAFF
. | TRBJ2-3 | TRBV27 | . | TGTGCCAGCAGTTTACGAGGGGACGGAGCAGATACGCAGTATTTT | CASSLRGDGADTQYF
. | TRBJ1-3 | TRBV7-2 | few | TGTGCCAGCAGCTGGGGGGGAGCCGGAAACACCATATATTTT | CASSWGGAGNTIYF
. | TRBJ2-1 | TRBV19 | few | TGTGCCAGTGCTGAGAGGCCGGGAGCCGGCTCCTACAATGAGCAGTTCTTC | CASAERPGAGSYNEQFF
. | TRBJ2-1 | TRBV20-1 | many | TGCAGTGCCCCGCTAGGCAATGAGCAGTTCTTC | CSAPLGNEQFF
TRBD2 | TRBJ2-1 | TRBV29-1 | . | TGCAGCGTCCAGCGGGAGGTCCTTGAGCAGTTCTTC | CSVQREVLEQFF
. | TRBJ2-5 | TRBV11-2 | many | TGTGCCAGCAGTTCCGACCGGGGGATCGAGACCCAGTACTTC | CASSSDRGIETQYF
. | TRBJ2-1 | TRBV4-1 | . | TGCGCCAGCAGGTTGGGACTCGACAATGAGCAGTTCTTC | CASRLGLDNEQFF
. | TRBJ1-3 | TRBV6-1 | . | TGTGCCAGCAGCGATTGGACAATAGCTGGAAACACCATATATTTT | CASSDWTIAGNTIYF
. | TRBJ2-1 | TRBV20-1 | few | TGCAGTGCCCCCCACTCGGGGCGGGGGCATCACAATGAGCAGTTCTTC | CSAPHSGRGHHNEQFF
. | TRBJ2-6 | TRBV5-1 | many | TGCGCCAGCAGCTTGGCAGCCCTAGCTTTCGGGGCCAACGTCCTGACTTTC | CASSLAALAFGANVLTF
. | TRBJ1-4 | TRBV7-9 | few | TGTGCCAGCAGCTTAACTCGTATGGCTAATGAAAAACTGTTTTTT | CASSLTRMANEKLFF
TRBD1 | TRBJ1-5 | TRBV4-1 | . | TGCGCCAGCAGCCCGGACCCGGGACAGCTCAATCAGCCCCAGCATTTT | CASSPDPGQLNQPQHF
. | TRBJ1-2 | TRBV12-3/TRBV12-4 | many | TGTGCCAGCAGCGCCTCCCGGGAGGCTGGCTACACCTTC | CASSASREAGYTF
TRBD2 | TRBJ2-1 | TRBV20-1 | many | TGCAGGTCGGGGGAGGGCCGAGGAGGCCATGAGCAGTTCTTC | CRSGEGRGGHEQFF
. | TRBJ2-6 | TRBV30 | . | TGTGCCTGGAGTGGCCCCGCTGGGGCCAGCGTCCTGACTTTC | CAWSGPAGASVLTF
. | TRBJ2-3 | TRBV27 | few | TGTGCCAGCAGAGCGTGGCCCCCGGATACGCAGTATTTT | CASRAWPPDTQYF
. | TRBJ1-5 | TRBV6-1 | . | TGTGCCAGCAGCCCCGGGCAAGTGCGGCCCCAGCATTTT | CASSPGQVRPQHF
. | TRBJ1-2 | TRBV6-5 | . | TGTGCCAGCAGTTACTCCAGGGATTATGGCTACACCTTC | CASSYSRDYGYTF
TRBD2 | TRBJ2-1 | TRBV7-2 | many | TGTGCCAGCACCTCCCTCGGCGGGAGCAACTACAATGAGCAGTTCTTC | CASTSLGGSNYNEQFF